The 8 T cell receptor beta chains listed next were all sequenced from one sample in a study of sequential checkpoint blockade in melanoma. TCRdb keeps only in-frame clones here, not all; method: immunoSEQ multiplex PCR. The data show tens of thousands of clones, about two thirds seen once. Treatment reported: randomized to nivolumab then ipilimumab (arm A) or the reverse (arm B). The sample was CD8+ T cells sorted from blood (inferred from file names), taken from a patient given nivolumab and ipilimumab in sequence. The source of these receptors is a human donor with melanoma.

This sequence joins TRBV27 and TRBJ1-1; perhaps TRBD1 as D (6 bases). Trimming shortened V by 3 bases and J by 3 bases, and 8 bases separated the two germline ends. Germline lookup yields CDR1 MNHEY and CDR2 SMNVEV (reference sequence). This CDR3 comprises 13 residues. The CDR3 DNA follows: TGTGCCAGCAGTTTGGGGGGGCACACTGAAGCTTTCTTT. This gives the protein CASSLGGHTEAFF.

This chain uses TRBV28 with TRBJ2-3; 9 bases match TRBD2. The J segment lost 3 bases and the V segment lost 1 base, leaving 5 bases of the junction unmatched. CDR3 size: 16 residues. CDR1 and CDR2 (germline): MDHEN, SYDVKM. CDR3 sequence (DNA): TGTGCCAGCAGTTTATACAGCGGGGGGCTAACAGATACGCAGTATTTT. This translates into CASSLYSGGLTDTQYF.

The chain links TRBV4-3 to TRBJ1-2; D may be TRBD1 (6 bases). Between the trimmed V and J ends, which lost 1 base and 7 bases, there was a span of 25 bases. Germline lookup yields CDR1 LGHNA and CDR2 YSLEER. The CDR3 covers 18 residues. The CDR3 loop reads CASSQVIYGTTQDAGYTF. The CDR3 DNA is TGCGCCAGCAGCCAAGTAATCTACGGGACAACGCAAGATGCTGGCTACACCTTC.

The V and J genes are TRBV11-1 and TRBJ2-3; possibly TRBD1 for D (5 bases). Looked up from germline, CDR1 is SGHAT and CDR2 is FQDESV (reference sequence). The CDR3 has 14 residues. The V end was cut by 1 base, the J end by 5 bases, with 10 bases between. The DNA of the CDR3 is TGTGCCAGCAGCTTAGGGCCAGGGCAAGATACGCAGTATTTT. Residues: CASSLGPGQDTQYF.

J is TRBJ1-2 and V is TRBV7-9, with no clear D. Germline V gene lookup returns CDR1 SEHNR and CDR2 FQNEAQ (reference sequence). The CDR3 is made up of 15 amino acids. V was clipped by 4 bases and J by 4 bases, with 16 bases between them. In DNA form, the CDR3 reads TGTGCCAGCAGCTCCGGAGAGACGGTGCCCTATGGCTACACCTTC. Amino acids: CASSSGETVPYGYTF. The complete variable domain, with remaining parts taken from reference TRBV7-9 and TRBJ1-2, reads DTGVSQNPRHKITKRGQNVTFRCDPISEHNRLYWYRQTLGQGPEFLTYFQNEAQLEKSRLLSDRFSAERPKGSFSTLEIQRTEQGDSAMYLCASSSGETVPYGYTFGSGTRLTVV.

This chain links TRBV5-5 with TRBJ1-6; D is perhaps TRBD1 (6 bases). CDR3 length: 12 residues. Looked up from germline, CDR1 is SGHKS and CDR2 is YYEKEE (reference sequence). V lost 9 bases and J lost 7, with 11 bases in between. Here the CDR3 DNA reads TGTGCCACCCAGACAGGCAATTCACCCCTCCACTTT. It is translated as CATQTGNSPLHF.

This rearrangement joins TRBV5-1 to TRBJ2-7; 7 bases match TRBD2. The CDR3 contains 12 residues. V dropped 0 bases and J dropped 10; count of bases not matched to a gene: 4. The V gene's germline CDR1 is SGHRS and CDR2 YFSETQ. CDR3 region: CASSLAGREQYF. DNA of the CDR3: TGCGCCAGCAGCTTGGCAGGGAGGGAACAGTACTTC. The complete variable domain, with remaining parts taken from reference TRBV5-1 and TRBJ2-7, reads KAGVTQTPRYLIKTRGQQVTLSCSPISGHRSVSWYQQTPGQGLQFLFEYFSETQRNKGNFPGRFSGRQFSNSRSEMNVSTLELGDSALYLCASSLAGREQYFGPGTRLTVT.

This sequence joins TRBV7-9 and TRBJ2-5; maybe TRBD2 (6 bases). Germline lookup yields CDR1 SEHNR and CDR2 FQNEAQ (reference sequence). CDR3 length: 14 residues. Trimming left V 5 bases short and J 2 bases short, with 12 bases between. In nucleotides, the CDR3 is TGTGCCAGCAGCCAGACGGGGAGGCAAGAGACCCAGTACTTC. Amino acids: CASSQTGRQETQYF.